Shown below are 19 T cell receptor beta chains from a single sample sequenced in a study of CD8 T cells in Susac syndrome (dated by TCRdb to the late 2010s). To prepare the library, the immunoSEQ multiplex PCR assay was applied. RNA was extracted with the RNeasy kit and about 0.5 to 1 ug was reverse transcribed using random hexamers. The public sequencing data were trimmed at Q25 with fastp and processed into clonotypes with MiXCR by TCRdb, which kept only in-frame beta chains. Merged by CDR3 protein, the rows form single entries marked with the most common genes and DNA. The sample table shows about 200,000 distinct CDR3 sequences, and approximately 95% are seen once. The ten largest clones capture around 0.093% of the sample. The specimen was CD4+ T cells from PBMCs. Receptors originate from a human donor in good health.

This chain uses TRBV30 with TRBJ1-5; D is unresolved. This CDR3 has 13 amino acids. V was cut by 0 bases and J by 5 bases, with 8 bases left in between. Germline CDR1 reads GTSNPN; CDR2 reads SVGIG (reference sequence). The chain's CDR3 is CAWSVGGDQPQHF. For the CDR3, the DNA is TGTGCCTGGAGTGTCGGAGGAGATCAGCCCCAGCATTTT.

The rearrangement uses TRBV24-1 and TRBJ2-5, with D hard to call. The V gene's germline CDR1 is KGHDR and CDR2 SFDVKD. The CDR3 is made up of 13 amino acids. V was clipped by 3 bases and J by 0 bases, with 4 bases between them. The CDR3 coding sequence is TGTGCCACCAGTGATAGGGACCAAGAGACCCAGTACTTC. Translation: CATSDRDQETQYF.

The rearrangement uses TRBV20-1 and TRBJ2-4, with D maybe TRBD1 (5 bases). CDR3 length equals 14 residues. V shed 8 bases and J shed 6 bases, with 20 bases lying between them. CDR1 and CDR2 (germline): DFQATT, SNEGSKA (reference sequence). The CDR3 loop reads CSTHHGAGLNIQYF. In nucleotides, the CDR3 is TGCAGTACGCACCATGGGGCAGGGCTAAACATTCAGTACTTC.

The chain employs TRBV20-1 and TRBJ2-7; a possible D gene is TRBD2 (6 bases). Trimming removed 0 bases from V and 5 bases from J, with 14 bases in between. CDR3 length: 14 residues. From germline, CDR1 is DFQATT and CDR2 SNEGSKA (reference sequence). This CDR3 reads CSARDRGTSNEQYF. CDR3 nucleotide sequence: TGCAGTGCTAGAGATCGGGGTACTAGCAACGAGCAGTACTTC.

This sequence joins TRBV6-5 and TRBJ1-4; 9 bases agree with TRBD1. CDR3 length equals 15 residues. With 5 bases clipped from V and 7 bases from J, the junction kept 8 bases outside the gene matches. Germline loops: CDR1 MNHEY, CDR2 SVGAGI. This chain's CDR3 is CASSRTTGGGEKLFF. The CDR3 DNA sequence: TGTGCCAGCAGTCGAACCACAGGGGGCGGTGAAAAACTGTTTTTT.

This chain links TRBV20-1 with TRBJ2-3; 7 nucleotides agree with TRBD2. Germline trimming cut 5 bases from V and 3 bases from J; bases unmatched to any gene: 5. From germline, CDR1 is DFQATT and CDR2 SNEGSKA (reference sequence). This CDR3 is built from 13 residues. The CDR3 here is CSALGGSTDTQYF. The CDR3 DNA is TGCAGTGCTCTGGGAGGGAGTACAGATACGCAGTATTTT.

To note about this clonotype: A junction end diverges from the germline sequence, so it may reflect a read error. CDR3 DNA: TGCAGTCCTAGACTACCCTACAATGAGCAGTTCTTC. It encodes CSPRLPYNEQFF. This chain uses TRBV20-1 with TRBJ2-1; D is perhaps TRBD2 (5 bases). The length of the CDR3 is 12 residues. CDR1 DFQATT and CDR2 SNEGSKA come from the germline V gene (reference sequence).

The V call is TRBV20-1, the J call TRBJ2-2, with D uncertain. Trimming stripped 3 bases from V and 3 bases from J, with 17 bases between. Germline V gene lookup returns CDR1 DFQATT and CDR2 SNEGSKA (reference sequence). This CDR3 contains 16 residues. The CDR3 spells CSASPRQGRHTGELFF. CDR3 sequence (DNA): TGCAGTGCTAGTCCCAGACAAGGACGACACACCGGGGAGCTGTTTTTT.

This clonotype showed up just once. The chain uses TRBV20-1 and TRBJ2-7, with 9 bases aligning to TRBD1. The CDR3 has 14 residues. V was pared by 2 bases and J by 1 base, with 3 bases of the junction left unmatched. Germline CDR1 and CDR2: DFQATT and SNEGSKA (reference sequence). As DNA, the CDR3 is TGCAGTGCTAGATCACAGGGGGCATCCTACGAGCAGTACGTC. Its translation is CSARSQGASYEQYV.

This sequence joins TRBV29-1 and TRBJ2-1, with D unclear. CDR1 is SQVTM, CDR2 ANQGSEA, per germline. This CDR3 is 14 amino acids long. Deletions cut 7 bases from V and 2 bases from J, with 15 bases between. The CDR3 bases are TGCAGCGCGGCTGATCTCAGTACCTACAATGAGCAGTTCTTC. Its protein is CSAADLSTYNEQFF.

The V and J genes are TRBV4-1 and TRBJ2-7; 10 bases match TRBD1. V shed 1 base and J 3 bases; nucleotides not matched to a gene: 9. From germline, CDR1 is MGHRA and CDR2 YSYEKL. This CDR3 is built from 17 residues. As DNA, the CDR3 is TGCGCCAGCAGCCAAGCTTGGGGACAGGGGCTCCTCTACGAGCAGTACGTC. As protein: CASSQAWGQGLLYEQYV.

This sequence joins TRBV7-9 and TRBJ2-5; D unresolved. V lost 2 bases and J lost 5, with 15 bases in between. From germline, CDR1 is SEHNR and CDR2 FQNEAQ (reference sequence). The CDR3 consists of 15 residues. CDR3 coding DNA: TGTGCCAGCAGCTTACCCCGGGCGGAAGAGGAGACCCAGTACTTC. This translates into CASSLPRAEEETQYF.

The CDR3 reads CASSLEGTYSYEQYF. CDR3 in DNA: TGTGCCAGCAGCTTGGAGGGGACCTACTCCTACGAGCAGTACTTC. This chain joins TRBV5-4 and TRBJ2-7; D might be TRBD1 or TRBD2, each matching 5 bases. This CDR3 region has 15 residues. Trimming took 0 bases from V and 0 from J, leaving 10 bases between them. Germline values: CDR1 SGHNT, CDR2 YYREEE (reference sequence).

The J gene is TRBJ2-5, the V gene TRBV28; no definite D call. This CDR3 has 13 residues. V was cut by 3 bases and J by 2 bases, with 7 bases left in between. Germline V gives CDR1 MDHEN, CDR2 SYDVKM. The CDR3 nucleotides read TGTGCCAGCAGTTTGCCACAGCAAGAGACCCAGTACTTC. This encodes CASSLPQQETQYF.

The chain couples TRBV20-1 to TRBJ1-1; the D gene is possibly TRBD1 (5 bases). The CDR3 is 14 amino acids. Per germline, CDR1 DFQATT and CDR2 SNEGSKA (reference sequence). The V gene lost 0 bases and the J gene lost 4 bases, with 12 bases spanning the gap. DNA for the CDR3: TGCAGTGCTAGAGAAGAGGGGCTGAGCACTGAAGCTTTCTTT. Residues: CSAREEGLSTEAFF.

This clonotype has only one observation. The chain employs TRBV20-1 and TRBJ2-1, with D perhaps matching TRBD1 (5 bases). The CDR3 runs to 11 residues. V lost 5 bases, J lost 9 bases, and 11 bases lay in between. Per germline, CDR1 DFQATT and CDR2 SNEGSKA (reference sequence). The CDR3 nucleotides are TGCAGTGCTGAAAAGGGGTTTGAGCAGTTCTTC. Translated: CSAEKGFEQFF.

The CDR3 sequence is CASSWVDRGLRYF. The DNA of the CDR3 is TGTGCCAGCAGTTGGGTCGACAGGGGCCTACGGTATTTT. The chain joins TRBV2 to TRBJ2-3, with TRBD1 matching over 8 bases. Trimming removed 5 bases from V and 14 bases from J; junction bases left unmatched: 12. The V gene's germline CDR1 is SNHLY and CDR2 FYNNEI. The CDR3 has 13 residues.

The chain joins TRBV5-1 to TRBJ1-1, with D perhaps TRBD1 (5 bases). The CDR3 is 13 amino acids. CDR1 is SGHRS, CDR2 YFSETQ, per germline. V dropped 5 bases and J dropped 7 bases, with 15 bases sitting between them. The CDR3 is CASSFLTGVEAFF. CDR3 DNA sequence: TGCGCCAGCAGTTTCCTTACGGGGGTTGAAGCTTTCTTT.

V is TRBV5-1 and J is TRBJ1-2, with a tentative D call TRBD1 (5 bases). CDR1 and CDR2 from the germline V gene are SGHRS and YFSETQ. Trimming removed 4 bases from V and 3 bases from J, with 7 bases in between. This CDR3 is built from 12 residues. The DNA of the CDR3 is TGCGCCAGCAGCACGGGGGACTATGGCTACACCTTC. This gives the protein CASSTGDYGYTF.